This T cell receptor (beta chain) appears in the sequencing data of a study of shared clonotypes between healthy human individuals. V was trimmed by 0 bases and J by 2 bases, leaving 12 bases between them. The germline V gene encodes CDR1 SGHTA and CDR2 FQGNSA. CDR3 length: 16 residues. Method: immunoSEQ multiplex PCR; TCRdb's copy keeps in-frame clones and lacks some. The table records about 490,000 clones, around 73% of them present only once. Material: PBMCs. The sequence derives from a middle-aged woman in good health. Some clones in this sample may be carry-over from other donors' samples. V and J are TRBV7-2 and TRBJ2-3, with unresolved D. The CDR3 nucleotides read TGTGCCAGCAGCTTAGCCGCTAGTCCTGCCACAGATACGCAGTATTTT. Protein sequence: CASSLAASPATDTQYF.